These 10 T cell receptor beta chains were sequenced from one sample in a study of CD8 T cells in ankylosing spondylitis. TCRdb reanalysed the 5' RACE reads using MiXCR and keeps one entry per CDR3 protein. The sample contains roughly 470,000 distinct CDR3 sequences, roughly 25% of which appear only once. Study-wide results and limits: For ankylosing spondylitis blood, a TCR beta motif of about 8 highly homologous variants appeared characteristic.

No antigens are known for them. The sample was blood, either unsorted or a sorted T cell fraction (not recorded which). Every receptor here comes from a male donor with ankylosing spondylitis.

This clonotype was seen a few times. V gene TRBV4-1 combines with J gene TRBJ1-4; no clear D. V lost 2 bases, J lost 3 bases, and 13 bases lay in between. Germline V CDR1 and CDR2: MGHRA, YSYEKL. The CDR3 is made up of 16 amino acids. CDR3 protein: CASSQQERRSNEKLFF. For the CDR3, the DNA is TGCGCCAGCAGCCAACAGGAACGAAGGTCTAATGAAAAACTGTTTTTT.

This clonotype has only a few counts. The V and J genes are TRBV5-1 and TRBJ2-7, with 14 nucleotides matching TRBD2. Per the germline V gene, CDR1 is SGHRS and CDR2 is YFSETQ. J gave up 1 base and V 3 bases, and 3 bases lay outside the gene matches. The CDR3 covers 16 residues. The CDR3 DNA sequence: TGCGCCAGCAGCTCGACTAGCGGGAGGGAATCCTACGAGCAGTACTTC. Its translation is CASSSTSGRESYEQYF. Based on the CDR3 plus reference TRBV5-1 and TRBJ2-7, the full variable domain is KAGVTQTPRYLIKTRGQQVTLSCSPISGHRSVSWYQQTPGQGLQFLFEYFSETQRNKGNFPGRFSGRQFSNSRSEMNVSTLELGDSALYLCASSSTSGRESYEQYFGPGTRLTVT.

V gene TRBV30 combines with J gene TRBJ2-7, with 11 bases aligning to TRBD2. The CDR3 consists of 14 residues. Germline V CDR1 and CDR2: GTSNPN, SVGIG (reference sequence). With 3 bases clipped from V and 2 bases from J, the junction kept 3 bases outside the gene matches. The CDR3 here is CAWRTSGTPYEQYF. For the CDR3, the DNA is TGTGCCTGGAGGACTAGCGGGACCCCCTACGAGCAGTACTTC. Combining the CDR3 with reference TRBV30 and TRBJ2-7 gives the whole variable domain SQTIHQWPATLVQPVGSPLSLECTVEGTSNPNLYWYRQAAGRGLQLLFYSVGIGQISSEVPQNLSASRPQDRQFILSSKKLLLSDSGFYLCAWRTSGTPYEQYFGPGTRLTVT.

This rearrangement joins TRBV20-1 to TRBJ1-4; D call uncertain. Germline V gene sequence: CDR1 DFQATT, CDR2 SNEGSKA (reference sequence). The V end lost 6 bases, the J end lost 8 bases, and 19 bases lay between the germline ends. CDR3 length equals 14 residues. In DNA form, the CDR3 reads TGCAGTGCCGCTCCCGCGCGAACGGAGGAAAAACTGTTTTTT. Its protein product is CSAAPARTEEKLFF.

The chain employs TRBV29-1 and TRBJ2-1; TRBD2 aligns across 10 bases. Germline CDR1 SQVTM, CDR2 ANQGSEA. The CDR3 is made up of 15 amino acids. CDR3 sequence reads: CSFRAGTSAYNEQFF. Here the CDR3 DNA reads TGCAGTTTTAGAGCCGGGACTAGCGCCTACAATGAGCAGTTCTTC.

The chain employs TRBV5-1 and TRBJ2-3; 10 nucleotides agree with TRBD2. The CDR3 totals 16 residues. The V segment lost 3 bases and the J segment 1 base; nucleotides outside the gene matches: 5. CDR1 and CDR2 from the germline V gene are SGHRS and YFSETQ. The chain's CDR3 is CASSSDGTSGTDTQYF. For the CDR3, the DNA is TGCGCCAGCAGCTCCGACGGGACTAGCGGCACAGATACGCAGTATTTT.

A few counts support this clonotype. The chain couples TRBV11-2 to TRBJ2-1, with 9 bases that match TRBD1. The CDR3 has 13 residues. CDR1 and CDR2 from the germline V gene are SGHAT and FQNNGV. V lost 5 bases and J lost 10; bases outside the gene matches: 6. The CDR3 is CASSPDRGGEQFF. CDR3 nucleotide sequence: TGTGCCAGCAGCCCGGACAGGGGAGGCGAGCAGTTCTTC.

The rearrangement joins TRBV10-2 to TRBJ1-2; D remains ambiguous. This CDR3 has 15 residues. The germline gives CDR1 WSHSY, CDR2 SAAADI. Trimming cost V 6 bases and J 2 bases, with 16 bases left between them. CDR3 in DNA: TGCGCCAGCAGCCAGACACCGTATAAGAACTATGGCTACACCTTC. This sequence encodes CASSQTPYKNYGYTF.

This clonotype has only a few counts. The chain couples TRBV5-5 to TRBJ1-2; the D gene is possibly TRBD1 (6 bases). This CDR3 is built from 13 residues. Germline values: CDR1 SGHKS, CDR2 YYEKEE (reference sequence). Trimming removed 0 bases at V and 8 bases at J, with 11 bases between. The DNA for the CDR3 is TGTGCCAGCAGCTTGGCCTCAGGGGTCGGCTACACCTTC. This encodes CASSLASGVGYTF.

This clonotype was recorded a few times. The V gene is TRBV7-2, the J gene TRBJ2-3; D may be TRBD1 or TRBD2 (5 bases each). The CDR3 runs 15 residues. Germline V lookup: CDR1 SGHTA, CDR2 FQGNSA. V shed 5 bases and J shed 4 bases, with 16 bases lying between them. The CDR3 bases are TGTGCCAGCAGCCCCTATCCGGGGCCGGCAGATACGCAGTATTTT. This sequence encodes CASSPYPGPADTQYF.